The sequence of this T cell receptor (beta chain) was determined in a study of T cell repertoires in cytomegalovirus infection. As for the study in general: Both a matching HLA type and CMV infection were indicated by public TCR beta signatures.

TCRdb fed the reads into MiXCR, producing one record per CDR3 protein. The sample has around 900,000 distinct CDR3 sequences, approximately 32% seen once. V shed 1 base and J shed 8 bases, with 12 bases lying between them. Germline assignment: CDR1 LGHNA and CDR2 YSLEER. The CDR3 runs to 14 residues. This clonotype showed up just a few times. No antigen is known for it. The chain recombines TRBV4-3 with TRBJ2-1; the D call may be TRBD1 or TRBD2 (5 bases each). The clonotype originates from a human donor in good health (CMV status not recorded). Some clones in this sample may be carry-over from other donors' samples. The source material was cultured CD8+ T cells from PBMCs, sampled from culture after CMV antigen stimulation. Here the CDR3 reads CASSQVLVGDEQFF. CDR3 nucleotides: TGCGCCAGCAGCCAAGTGCTGGTGGGGGATGAGCAGTTCTTC.